The 21 T cell receptor beta chains given below trace back to one sample, sequenced in a study of blood T cell repertoires in COVID-19. Some clones are missing from TCRdb's copy, which holds only in-frame ones; the method was immunoSEQ multiplex PCR. Here the sample spans roughly 150,000 clones, about four fifths being singletons. The sequenced sample consisted of peripheral blood. The receptors come from a woman of 80 years or more with acute or convalescent COVID-19.

The chain links TRBV5-1 to TRBJ2-7; the match to TRBD1 covers 10 bases. The J segment lost 3 bases and the V segment lost 3 bases, leaving 6 bases of the junction unmatched. Looked up from germline, CDR1 is SGHRS and CDR2 is YFSETQ. There are 15 residues in the CDR3. The CDR3 reads CASSSMTGGLYEQYF. The CDR3 DNA follows: TGCGCCAGCAGCTCGATGACAGGGGGCCTCTACGAGCAGTACTTC.

The CDR3 region is CASRQLADTNTGELFF. CDR3 coding DNA: TGCGCCAGCAGGCAACTAGCGGATACGAACACCGGGGAGCTGTTTTTT. The genes are TRBV4-1 and TRBJ2-2, with 8 bases aligning to TRBD2. The CDR3 sequence is 16 residues long. V was pared by 6 bases and J by 0 bases, with 6 bases of the junction left unmatched. Germline V gene data show CDR1 as MGHRA and CDR2 as YSYEKL.

This chain joins TRBV19 and TRBJ2-3; D is unresolved. The CDR3 contains 14 residues. Trimming took off 6 bases at V and 1 base at J, with 11 bases between the two ends. In germline, CDR1 is LNHDA, CDR2 SQIVND (reference sequence). The CDR3 DNA reads TGTGCCAGTAGATACGCTCAGGGCACAGATACGCAGTATTTT. It is translated as CASRYAQGTDTQYF.

The chain is built from TRBV11-2 and TRBJ2-1; 7 bases match TRBD2. The V segment lost 1 base and the J segment 0 bases; nucleotides outside the gene matches: 6. The CDR3 extends over 17 amino acids. Germline CDR1 SGHAT, CDR2 FQNNGV. CDR3 sequence: CASSLGSGRGSYNEQFF. The DNA of the CDR3 is TGTGCCAGCAGCTTAGGGTCGGGGAGGGGCTCCTACAATGAGCAGTTCTTC.

The V and J genes are TRBV2 and TRBJ2-2; D might be TRBD2 (7 bases). Between the trimmed V and J ends, which lost 11 bases and 2 bases, there was a span of 15 bases. Per the germline V gene, CDR1 is SNHLY and CDR2 is FYNNEI. The CDR3 has 14 amino acids. As DNA, the CDR3 is TGTGCCCGAGGGGGGGGCGCTAACACCGGGGAGCTGTTTTTT. It translates to CARGGGANTGELFF.

About this clone itself: One junction end disagrees with the germline gene, perhaps due to a read error. The J gene is TRBJ2-1, the V gene TRBV7-9; possibly TRBD2 for D (5 bases). Per germline, CDR1 SEHNR and CDR2 FQNEAQ (reference sequence). CDR3 length: 12 amino acids. The CDR3 region has the DNA TGTGCCAGCAGCCTAGCCCTCAATGAGCAGTTCTTC. Translated, it gives CASSLALNEQFF.

The rearrangement links TRBV21-1 to TRBJ1-4; the table's TRBD1 call for D was not verified on the DNA. TRBV21-1 is described as a pseudogene. The CDR3 spans 15 residues. CDR3 loop: CASSSSQTGDEKLFF. Here the CDR3 DNA reads TGTGCCAGCAGCTCCTCTCAGACAGGGGACGAAAAACTGTTTTTT.

The V gene is TRBV19, the J gene TRBJ2-2; D perhaps matches TRBD1 (6 bases). Trimming removed 5 bases at V and 2 bases at J, with 18 bases between. Germline CDR1 is LNHDA and CDR2 is SQIVND (reference sequence). This CDR3 spans 17 amino acids. CDR3 loop: CASSPRTARTNTGELFF. The CDR3, as DNA: TGTGCCAGTAGTCCACGGACAGCTCGCACAAACACCGGGGAGCTGTTTTTT.

A remark on this clone: Other DNA sequences of this sample code for an identical CDR3. The V call is TRBV19, the J call TRBJ1-2, with no clear D. Trimming left V 6 bases short and J 5 bases short, with 10 bases between. Germline V gene lookup returns CDR1 LNHDA and CDR2 SQIVND (reference sequence). The length of the CDR3 is 12 residues. Written as DNA, the CDR3 is TGTGCCAGTAGCCGGTCCAATTATGGCTACACCTTC. This translates into CASSRSNYGYTF.

This clone showed up many times. The genes are TRBV4-2 and TRBJ2-7, with 7 positions matching TRBD2. The CDR3 has 13 amino acids. CDR1 and CDR2 (germline): LGHNA, YNFKEQ. J was trimmed by 2 bases and V by 4 bases; bases with no gene match: 2. This chain's CDR3 is CASSRGGTYEQYF. CDR3 coding DNA: TGTGCCAGCAGCCGCGGGGGAACCTACGAGCAGTACTTC.

This clone was seen a few times. The J gene is TRBJ2-5, the V gene TRBV29-1; TRBD2 aligns across 12 bases. Germline V gene sequence: CDR1 SQVTM, CDR2 ANQGSEA. The trim removed 4 bases at V and 2 bases at J, leaving 5 bases unmatched. The CDR3 totals 15 residues. The CDR3 loop is CSVGGLAGRQETQYF. The CDR3 DNA follows: TGCAGCGTTGGAGGACTAGCGGGGAGACAAGAGACCCAGTACTTC.

V usage is TRBV3-1 (or the pseudogene TRBV3-2) and J usage is TRBJ2-7, with D perhaps matching TRBD2 (5 bases). Trimming removed 1 base from V and 6 bases from J, with 19 bases in between. Germline V gene lookup returns CDR1 LGHDT and CDR2 YNNKEL (reference sequence). The CDR3 extends over 16 amino acids. The CDR3 protein is CASSQGGYATNGEQYF. In DNA, the CDR3 is TGTGCCAGCAGCCAAGGAGGGTACGCCACCAACGGCGAGCAGTACTTC.

The chain employs TRBV11-1 and TRBJ1-1; D uncertain. The CDR3 runs to 13 residues. V was pared by 5 bases and J by 2 bases, with 9 bases between. In germline, CDR1 is SGHAT, CDR2 FQDESV (reference sequence). The CDR3 loop is CASSPGVNTEAFF. Written as DNA, the CDR3 is TGTGCCAGCAGCCCCGGGGTAAACACTGAAGCTTTCTTT.

This clone was observed a single time. V and J are TRBV29-1 and TRBJ1-5; D is perhaps TRBD1 (6 bases). This CDR3 contains 14 residues. Germline loops: CDR1 SQVTM, CDR2 ANQGSEA. The germline V and J ends were trimmed by 4 bases and 6 bases, with 16 bases remaining between them. Written as DNA, the CDR3 is TGCAGCGTTGGAGATGGGGGCGGAGGTCAGCCCCAGCATTTT. It specifies CSVGDGGGGQPQHF.

This rearrangement joins TRBV11-2 to TRBJ1-2; 8 bases map to TRBD1. Germline V gene sequence: CDR1 SGHAT, CDR2 FQNNGV. This CDR3 has 13 residues. The V gene end was trimmed by 3 bases and the J gene end by 8 bases; junction bases not matched to a gene: 5. Written as DNA, the CDR3 is TGTGCCAGCAGCTTTGGACAGGGCGGGGGCTACACCTTC. Protein: CASSFGQGGGYTF. Full variable domain (outside the CDR3, taken from reference TRBV11-2 and TRBJ1-2): EAGVAQSPRYKIIEKRQSVAFWCNPISGHATLYWYQQILGQGPKLLIQFQNNGVVDDSQLPKDRFSAERLKGVDSTLKIQPAKLEDSAVYLCASSFGQGGGYTFGSGTRLTVV.

The chain joins TRBV3-1 (or the pseudogene TRBV3-2) to TRBJ2-7, with 10 bases fitting TRBD2. Trimming cost V 0 bases and J 7 bases; bases outside gene matches: 6. The CDR3 runs to 15 residues. The germline gives CDR1 LGHDT, CDR2 YNNKEL (reference sequence). The CDR3 DNA sequence: TGTGCCAGCAGCCAAGATCCTAGCGGGAGCCGAGAGCAGTACTTC. It is translated as CASSQDPSGSREQYF.

The CDR3 loop is CASSSQGASYGYTF. As DNA, the CDR3 is TGTGCCAGCAGTTCGCAGGGGGCGAGCTATGGCTACACCTTC. The chain carries TRBV2 and TRBJ1-2, with 8 bases fitting TRBD1. The CDR3 length is 14 residues. Trimming removed 5 bases from V and 4 bases from J; junction bases left unmatched: 6. The germline V gene encodes CDR1 SNHLY and CDR2 FYNNEI.

The chain uses TRBV2 and TRBJ1-1, with TRBD1 matching over 7 bases. Germline V gene lookup returns CDR1 SNHLY and CDR2 FYNNEI. The CDR3 covers 14 residues. The V gene end was trimmed by 4 bases and the J gene end by 4 bases; junction bases not matched to a gene: 6. The CDR3 DNA follows: TGTGCCAGCAGTGGACAGGGTCCGGGCACTGAAGCTTTCTTT. Protein: CASSGQGPGTEAFF. Variable domain in full (rest from reference TRBV2 and TRBJ1-1): EPEVTQTPSHQVTQMGQEVILRCVPISNHLYFYWYRQILGQKVEFLVSFYNNEISEKSEIFDDQFSVERPDGSNFTLKIRSTKLEDSAMYFCASSGQGPGTEAFFGQGTRLTVV.

The rearrangement links TRBV18 to TRBJ1-2; 8 bases match TRBD1. CDR3 length: 14 residues. Looked up from germline, CDR1 is KGHSH and CDR2 is LQKENI. Germline trimming cut 3 bases from V and 6 bases from J; bases unmatched to any gene: 6. The DNA for the CDR3 is TGTGCCAGCTCACCCGCAGGGGGCGCCGATGGCTACACCTTC. This translates into CASSPAGGADGYTF.

The chain recombines TRBV6-4 with TRBJ1-2; 8 bases match TRBD1. This CDR3 has 17 residues. V shed 0 bases and J 3 bases; nucleotides not matched to a gene: 9. The germline V gene has CDR1 MRHNA and CDR2 SNTAGT. CDR3 sequence (DNA): TGTGCCAGCAGTGACTCGTTTGGGGGACAGGATTACTATGGCTACACCTTC. It codes for CASSDSFGGQDYYGYTF.

The chain combines TRBV2 with TRBJ2-2; the D gene is possibly TRBD2 (5 bases). The V gene lost 5 bases and the J gene lost 0 bases, with 10 bases spanning the gap. CDR3 length: 15 amino acids. The germline CDR1 and CDR2 sequences are SNHLY and FYNNEI. Here the CDR3 DNA reads TGTGCCAGCAGTTGGGAGTCTGCGAACACCGGGGAGCTGTTTTTT. It is translated as CASSWESANTGELFF.